This T cell receptor beta chain was identified during a study of control samples from healthy donors and cancer patients. Clones were sequenced by immunoSEQ multiplex PCR, and TCRdb holds only the in-frame ones, with some missing. The table lists 130,000 or so clones, approximately 90% of them singletons. This CDR3 comprises 16 residues. The V and J ends lost 1 base and 4 bases, in that order; junction bases with no gene match: 9. CDR1 is SGHVS and CDR2 is FNYEAQ in the germline V gene. The chain combines TRBV7-6 with TRBJ2-7, with TRBD2 matching 8 bases. The receptor was derived from a man aged 45-60 years in good health. Sequencing used blood. The CDR3: CASSLGGGGLVYEQYF. The CDR3 DNA sequence: TGTGCCAGCAGCTTAGGAGGCGGGGGGCTTGTATACGAGCAGTACTTC. Variable domain in full (rest from reference TRBV7-6 and TRBJ2-7): GAGVSQSPRYKVTKRGQDVALRCDPISGHVSLYWYRQALGQGPEFLTYFNYEAQQDKSGLPNDRFSAERPEGSISTLTIQRTEQRDSAMYRCASSLGGGGLVYEQYFGPGTRLTVT.